Following are 2 T cell receptor beta chains from one sample sequenced in a study of blood T cell repertoires in COVID-19. The data were produced by immunoSEQ multiplex PCR, yet TCRdb's version contains in-frame clones alone and is incomplete. The table records 380,000 or so clones, roughly 88% of them present only once. What was sequenced was PBMCs or T cells enriched from blood (not recorded which). Receptors originate from a woman between 40 and 50 years old with acute COVID-19.

This sequence joins TRBV7-9 and TRBJ1-1, with D perhaps matching TRBD1 (5 bases). This CDR3 region has 16 residues. Germline V CDR1 and CDR2: SEHNR, FQNEAQ (reference sequence). V lost 3 bases, J lost 0 bases, and 14 bases lay in between. CDR3 sequence reads: CASSFSTGPMNTEAFF. CDR3 nucleotide sequence: TGTGCCAGCAGCTTTAGTACAGGACCCATGAACACTGAAGCTTTCTTT.

This clone was detected only once. This sequence joins TRBV2 and TRBJ2-1, with D perhaps matching TRBD2 (6 bases). The CDR3 contains 16 residues. In germline, CDR1 is SNHLY, CDR2 FYNNEI. The ends were cut back, 3 bases at V and 1 base at J, with 13 bases in the middle. Here the CDR3 DNA reads TGTGCCAGCAGTGATCAGAGCGGGCCTTCCTACAATGAGCAGTTCTTC. Its translation: CASSDQSGPSYNEQFF.